Below, 6 T cell receptor beta chains from the same sample are listed, as sequenced in a study of cytomegalovirus exposure and HLA in healthy donors. The PCR ran on 60 Vbeta and 13 Jbeta primers. Repertoires were generated with immunoSEQ multiplex PCR, while TCRdb's copy carries only in-frame clones and drops some. Altogether more than 110,000 clones are present, about 78% being singletons, with the ten largest covering under 7.5%. What was sequenced was PBMCs. These receptors came from a man between 40 and 49 years old in good health and CMV-seropositive.

The J gene is TRBJ2-3, the V gene TRBV2; 11 bases agree with TRBD2. V trimming: 10 bases; J trimming: 0 bases; junction bases outside the gene matches: 3. This CDR3 contains 14 residues. Looked up from germline, CDR1 is SNHLY and CDR2 is FYNNEI. This CDR3 is CAIGLAGSTDTQYF. The CDR3 nucleotides read TGTGCCATCGGACTAGCGGGTAGCACAGATACGCAGTATTTT.

This clone was detected once. This chain connects TRBV4-3 to TRBJ1-4; TRBD1 aligns across 7 bases. V lost 3 bases to trimming and J lost 4 bases; unmatched junction nucleotides: 5. Germline V CDR1 and CDR2: LGHNA, YSLEER. The CDR3 is made up of 15 amino acids. Written as DNA, the CDR3 is TGCGCCAGCAGCCAGGGGGACAGTTTTAATGAAAAACTGTTTTTT. Its protein product is CASSQGDSFNEKLFF.

This clone was recorded a few times. The rearrangement joins TRBV5-1 to TRBJ2-1, with TRBD2 identical over 12 bases. This CDR3 spans 18 amino acids. CDR1 SGHRS and CDR2 YFSETQ come from the germline V gene. V gave up 3 bases and J gave up 4 bases; unmatched junction bases: 11. CDR3 amino acids: CASSYGRHGLAGYNEQFF. The DNA for the CDR3 is TGCGCCAGCAGCTATGGAAGGCATGGACTAGCGGGGTACAATGAGCAGTTCTTC.

The chain carries TRBV30 and TRBJ2-7; D is perhaps TRBD2 (6 bases). Between the trimmed V and J ends, which lost 3 bases and 4 bases, there was a span of 25 bases. The CDR3 consists of 17 residues. The germline V gene has CDR1 GTSNPN and CDR2 SVGIG (reference sequence). CDR3: CAWSPTAASVRGYEQYF. CDR3 bases: TGTGCCTGGAGCCCGACTGCTGCTAGCGTAAGGGGATACGAGCAGTACTTC.

V and J are TRBV7-9 and TRBJ1-1; 8 bases line up with TRBD1. Germline assignment: CDR1 SEHNR and CDR2 FQNEAQ (reference sequence). This CDR3 region has 14 residues. V gave up 7 bases and J gave up 4 bases; unmatched junction bases: 8. CDR3 loop: CASTSGGSGTEAFF. The CDR3 DNA reads as TGTGCCAGCACCTCAGGGGGCTCAGGCACTGAAGCTTTCTTT.

The chain employs TRBV5-3 and TRBJ1-2; TRBD1 agrees at 7 bases. TRBV5-3 is noted as an ORF with a role that remains uncertain. The CDR3 consists of 15 residues. V lost 2 bases, J lost 2 bases, and 6 bases stayed unmatched. The CDR3, as DNA: TGTGCCAGAAGCTTAACGGGGGACAGCAACTATGGCTACACCTTC. Its translation is CARSLTGDSNYGYTF.